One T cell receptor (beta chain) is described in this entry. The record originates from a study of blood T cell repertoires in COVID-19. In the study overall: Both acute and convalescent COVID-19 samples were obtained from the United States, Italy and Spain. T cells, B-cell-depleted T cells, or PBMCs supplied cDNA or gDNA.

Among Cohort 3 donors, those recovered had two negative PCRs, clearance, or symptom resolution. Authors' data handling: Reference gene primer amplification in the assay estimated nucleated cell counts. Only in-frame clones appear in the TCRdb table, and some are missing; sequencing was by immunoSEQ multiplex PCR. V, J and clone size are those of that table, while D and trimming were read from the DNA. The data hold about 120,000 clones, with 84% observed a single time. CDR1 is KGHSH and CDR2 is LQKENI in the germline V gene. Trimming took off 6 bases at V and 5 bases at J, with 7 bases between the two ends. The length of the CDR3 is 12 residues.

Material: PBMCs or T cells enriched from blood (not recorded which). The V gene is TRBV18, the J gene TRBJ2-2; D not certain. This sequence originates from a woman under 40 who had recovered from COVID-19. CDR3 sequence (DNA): TGTGCCAGCTCTACAGAGACCGGGGAGCTGTTTTTT. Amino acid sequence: CASSTETGELFF.